This T cell receptor beta chain was observed in a study of T cell responses to AZD1222 COVID-19 vaccine. This table comes from immunoSEQ multiplex PCR, and its TCRdb copy is limited to in-frame clones, with some not included. Of 75,000 to 80,000 clones in the sample, about 83% are singletons; the top ten hold approximately 25%. The length of the CDR3 is 14 residues. Germline V gene sequence: CDR1 MNHEY, CDR2 SVGAGI. The J segment lost 1 base and the V segment lost 6 bases, leaving 5 bases of the junction unmatched. The material was peripheral blood, obtained 28 days after the second dose of the MenACWY control vaccine. The receptor comes from an adult who received the MenACWY meningococcal vaccine as a control. This rearrangement joins TRBV6-5 to TRBJ1-1, with 7 bases aligning to TRBD1. CDR3 amino acids: CASSRRTGNTEAFF. CDR3 bases: TGTGCCAGCAGCCGTAGGACAGGGAACACTGAAGCTTTCTTT.